This TCR beta chain was documented in a study of lymphopenia after photon versus proton radiotherapy. With regard to this clone: The antigen is undetermined.

The V and J ends lost 3 bases and 10 bases respectively, with 12 bases between them. The CDR3 spans 12 residues. Germline-derived CDR1 and CDR2 are SGHTA and FQGNSA. Measured with immunoSEQ multiplex PCR; TCRdb has only the in-frame clones, and not every one. The sample has tens of thousands of clones, over 70% seen once. Study-level points and caveats: In patients who died, overall survival fell as post-nadir TCR diversity dropped more.

V is TRBV7-2 and J is TRBJ1-1; no firm D call. The clonotype originates from a man aged 45-60 years with gastric cancer. Sequenced here: peripheral blood, sampled from a patient treated with photon-based radiotherapy. DNA for the CDR3: TGTGCCAGCAGCTTTTTGACGCGGGCAGCTTTCTTT. Protein sequence: CASSFLTRAAFF.